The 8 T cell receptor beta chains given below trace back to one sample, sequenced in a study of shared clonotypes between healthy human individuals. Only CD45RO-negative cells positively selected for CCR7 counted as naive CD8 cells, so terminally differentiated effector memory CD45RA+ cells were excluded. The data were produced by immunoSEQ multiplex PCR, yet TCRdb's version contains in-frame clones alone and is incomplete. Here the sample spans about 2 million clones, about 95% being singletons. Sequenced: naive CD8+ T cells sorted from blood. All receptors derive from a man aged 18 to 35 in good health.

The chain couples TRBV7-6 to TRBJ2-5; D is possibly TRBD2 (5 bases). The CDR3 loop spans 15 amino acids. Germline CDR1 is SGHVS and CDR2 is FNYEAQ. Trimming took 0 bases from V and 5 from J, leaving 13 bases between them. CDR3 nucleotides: TGTGCCAGCAGCTTAGCGCGGGCACCCGGGGAGACCCAGTACTTC. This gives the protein CASSLARAPGETQYF.

The CDR3 nucleotides are TGCGCCAGCAGCCAAGATAAAGGGGGACAAGAGACCCAGTACTTC. Encoded protein: CASSQDKGGQETQYF. The V and J genes are TRBV4-3 and TRBJ2-5, with D perhaps matching TRBD1 (6 bases). CDR3 length: 15 residues. Trimming took 0 bases from V and 2 from J, leaving 10 bases between them. Germline lookup yields CDR1 LGHNA and CDR2 YSLEER.

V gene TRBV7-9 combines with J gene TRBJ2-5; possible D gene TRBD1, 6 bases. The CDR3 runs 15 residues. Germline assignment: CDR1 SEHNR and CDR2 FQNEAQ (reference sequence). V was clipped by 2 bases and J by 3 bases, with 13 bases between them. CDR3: CASSLPWTEEETQYF. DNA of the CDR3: TGTGCCAGCAGCTTACCCTGGACAGAAGAAGAGACCCAGTACTTC.

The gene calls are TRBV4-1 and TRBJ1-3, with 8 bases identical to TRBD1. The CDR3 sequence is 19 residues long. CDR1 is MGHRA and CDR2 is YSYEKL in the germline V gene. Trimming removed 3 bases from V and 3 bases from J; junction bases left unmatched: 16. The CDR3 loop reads CASSHYVDRGYQYGNTIYF. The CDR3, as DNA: TGCGCCAGCAGCCACTATGTAGACAGGGGCTACCAATATGGAAACACCATATATTTT.

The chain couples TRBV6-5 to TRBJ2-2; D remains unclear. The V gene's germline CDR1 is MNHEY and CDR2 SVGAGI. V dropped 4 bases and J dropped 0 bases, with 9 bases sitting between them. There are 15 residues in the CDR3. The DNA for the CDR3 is TGTGCCAGCAGTTCCCCTGACGCGAACACCGGGGAGCTGTTTTTT. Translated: CASSSPDANTGELFF.

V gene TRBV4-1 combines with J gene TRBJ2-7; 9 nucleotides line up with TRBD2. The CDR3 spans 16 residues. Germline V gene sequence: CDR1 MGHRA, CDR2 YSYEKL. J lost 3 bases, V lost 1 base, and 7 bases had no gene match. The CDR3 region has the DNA TGCGCCAGCAGCCAAGTCATCGGGACTAGCCGCTACGAGCAGTACTTC. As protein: CASSQVIGTSRYEQYF.

The CDR3 DNA sequence: TGCGCCAGCGGGTATGGAGTAGTCGAGCAGTACTTC. Translating it yields CASGYGVVEQYF. The chain couples TRBV10-2 to TRBJ2-7; D unresolved. CDR3 length: 12 amino acids. Germline V CDR1 and CDR2: WSHSY, SAAADI. Trimming left V 8 bases short and J 6 bases short, with 14 bases between.

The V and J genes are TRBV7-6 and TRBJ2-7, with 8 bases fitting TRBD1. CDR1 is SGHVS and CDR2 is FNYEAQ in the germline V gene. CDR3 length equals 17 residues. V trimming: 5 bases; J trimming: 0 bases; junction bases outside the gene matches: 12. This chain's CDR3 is CASSPPDRGQISYEQYF. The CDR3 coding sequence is TGTGCCAGCAGCCCTCCCGACAGGGGACAAATCTCCTACGAGCAGTACTTC.